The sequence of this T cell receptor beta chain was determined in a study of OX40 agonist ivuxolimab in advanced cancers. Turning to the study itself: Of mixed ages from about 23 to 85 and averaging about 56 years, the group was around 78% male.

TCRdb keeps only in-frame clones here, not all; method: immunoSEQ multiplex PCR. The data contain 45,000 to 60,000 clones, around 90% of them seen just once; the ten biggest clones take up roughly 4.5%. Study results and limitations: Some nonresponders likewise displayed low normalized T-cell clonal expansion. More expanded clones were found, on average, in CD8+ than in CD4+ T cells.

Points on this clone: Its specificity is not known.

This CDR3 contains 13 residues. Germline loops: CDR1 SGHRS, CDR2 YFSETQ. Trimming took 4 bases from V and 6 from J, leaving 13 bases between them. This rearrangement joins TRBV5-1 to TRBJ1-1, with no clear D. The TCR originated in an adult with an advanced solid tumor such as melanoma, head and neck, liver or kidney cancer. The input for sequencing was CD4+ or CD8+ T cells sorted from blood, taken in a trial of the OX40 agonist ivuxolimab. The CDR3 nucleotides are TGCGCCAGCAGCCTACGGGTGACTTCTGAAGCTTTCTTT. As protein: CASSLRVTSEAFF.